The following is a T cell receptor beta chain sequence with its context. Trimming took off 1 base at V and 0 bases at J, with 13 bases between the two ends. The CDR3 loop spans 16 amino acids. The germline gives CDR1 LGHNA, CDR2 YNFKEQ. The patients had HPV-negative, locally advanced oral cavity squamous cell carcinoma. The record originates from a study of neoadjuvant anti-PD-1 for oral cavity cancer. About the study: Around day 43, patients without progression received a fourth nivolumab dose before surgery.

Profiling relied on immunoSEQ multiplex PCR, and the TCRdb table lists in-frame clones only, not all of them. The sample shows 30,000 to 40,000 clones, about 83% of them seen only once. Sample: PBMCs, taken before nivolumab (anti-PD-1) treatment. This receptor was obtained from a person between 40 and 85 years old with oral cavity squamous cell carcinoma. The chain has TRBV4-2 and TRBJ2-7; D gene unclear. CDR3 loop: CASSQGVGDNSYEQYF. The DNA for the CDR3 is TGTGCCAGCAGCCAAGGGGTTGGCGACAACTCCTACGAGCAGTACTTC.